Listed here is a single TCR beta chain. What it binds is unknown. Germline assignment: CDR1 LNHDA and CDR2 SQIVND (reference sequence). This CDR3 comprises 12 residues. TCRdb keeps only in-frame clones here, not all; method: immunoSEQ multiplex PCR. Altogether about 76,000 clones are present, 94% being singletons, with the ten largest covering about 0.63%. This record belongs to a study of cytomegalovirus exposure and HLA in healthy donors. Study-level results: Altogether, 160 or so TCR beta chains were recorded as cytomegalovirus-associated.

Sequencing was performed on PBMCs. The receptor was derived from a woman in her late teens or twenties in good health and CMV-seronegative. This rearrangement joins TRBV19 to TRBJ1-5; D is possibly TRBD1 (6 bases). CDR3 in DNA: TGTGCAGTGGGGACACGGGATCAGCCCCAGCATTTT. This sequence encodes CAVGTRDQPQHF.